The present entry profiles one TCR beta chain with its context. The clone's antigen remains unknown. No quality values exist for individual bases; no much larger clone is one base distant. The sample is drawn from a study of blood T cell repertoires in COVID-19 (dated by TCRdb to the early 2020s). About the investigation overall: Collaborator samples came from the United States, Italy and Spain and covered acute and convalescent phases of COVID-19. A freely available public database, intended as a resource for researchers studying the immune response to SARS-CoV-2, is where the repertoires were released. Where HLA class I and class II types were available, the types were taken from metadata supplied by the sample provider, not from assay-based typing. Sample metadata almost always included a de-identified subject ID, COVID-19 status, age in years and sex. The samples were drawn from the first 160 participants of the ongoing ImmuneRACE study and from 1,254 subjects provided by 6 global collaborators. The material from the prospective study consisted of cDNA or gDNA derived from T cells, B-cell-depleted T cells, or PBMCs. Deeply sampled blood TCRbeta repertoires from subjects exposed to, actively infected with, or recovered from COVID-19 were included in the dataset.

The immunoSEQ Assay, a bias-controlled multiplex PCR, was used to amplify TCRbeta CDR3 regions from genomic DNA. In the authors' own workflow: The number of nucleated cells in each sample was estimated by amplification of reference gene primers within the assay. Sequence reads were collapsed and filtered to measure the absolute abundance of every unique TCRbeta CDR3 rearrangement. For each sample, productive Simpson clonality was calculated as the square root of Simpson's diversity index over productive rearrangements. The immuneACCESS repertoire file appears here via TCRdb, limited to in-frame rearrangements. These files lack a portion of the clones; in checked studies, under half of the deficit traces to unresolved V genes, and the cause of the others is not known. That table supplies the V and J calls and clone size; D and trimming were determined from the DNA. The sample data list about 110,000 clones, and about two thirds of these were observed just once. More than 1.5% of the sample comes from the top ten.

Reading from cysteine to phenylalanine, the CDR3 counts 15 amino acids. Only the CDR3 DNA is retained, 45 bases long and in frame from the first base. The trim is 2 bases for V and 0 bases for J, with a gap of 9 bases between the germline ends. CDR1 MNHEY and CDR2 SVGAGI were looked up in the germline V gene. Summary of the overall study and its limitations: Clinical and demographic metadata were provided uncurated, with the amount varying by source and participant.

Each collaborating institution followed its own protocols to collect whole blood in K2EDTA tubes. For TCRbeta analysis, collaborators shipped samples in one of three forms: frozen whole blood, isolated PBMCs, or DNA extracted from either of those sample types. The chain employs TRBV6-5 and TRBJ2-3; 6 matching bases give a weak D call of TRBD1. The specimen was peripheral blood. The receptor was isolated from a woman aged 40 to 50 with acute or convalescent COVID-19. The CDR3 corresponds to CASSYRGGSTDTQYF. The DNA reads as follows: TGTGCCAGCAGTTACCGTGGGGGCAGCACAGATACGCAGTATTTT.